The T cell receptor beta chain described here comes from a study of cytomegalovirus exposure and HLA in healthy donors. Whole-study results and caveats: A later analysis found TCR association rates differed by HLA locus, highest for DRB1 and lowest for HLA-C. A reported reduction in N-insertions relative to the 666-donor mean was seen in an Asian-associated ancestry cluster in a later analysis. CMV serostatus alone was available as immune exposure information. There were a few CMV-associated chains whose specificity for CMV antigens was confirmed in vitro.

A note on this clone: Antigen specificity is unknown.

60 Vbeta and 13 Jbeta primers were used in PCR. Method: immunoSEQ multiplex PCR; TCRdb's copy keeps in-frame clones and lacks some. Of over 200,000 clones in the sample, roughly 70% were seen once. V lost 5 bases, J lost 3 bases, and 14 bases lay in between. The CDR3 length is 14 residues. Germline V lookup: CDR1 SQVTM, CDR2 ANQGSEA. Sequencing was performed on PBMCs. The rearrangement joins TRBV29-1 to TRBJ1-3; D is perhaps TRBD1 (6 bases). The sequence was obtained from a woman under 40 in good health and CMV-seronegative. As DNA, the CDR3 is TGCAGCGTTCTACAGGGTTGGGGTGGAAACACCATATATTTT. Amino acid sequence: CSVLQGWGGNTIYF.